This entry features one T cell receptor beta chain sequence. Its antigen is undetermined. The data were taken from a study of CD8 T cells in Susac syndrome. Study-wide results and caveats: Total CD8+ repertoires held roughly 16 Susac-specific public clones, while CD8+ TEMRA repertoires held a few.

Roughly 0.45 to 1 ug RNA was reverse transcribed with random hexamers. The authors amplified TCR beta CDR3 across 54 Vbeta and 13 Jbeta using immunoSEQ multiplex PCR. One entry per CDR3 protein results from TCRdb running MiXCR on the immunoSEQ multiplex PCR reads. The sample lists about 190,000 distinct CDR3 sequences; approximately 95% were seen once. In germline, CDR1 is SGHRS, CDR2 YFSETQ. Trimming removed 4 bases from V and 5 bases from J, with 16 bases in between. The CDR3 extends over 15 amino acids. Sequencing of TCR beta was performed on blood CD8+ and CD4+ T cells. The chain couples TRBV5-1 to TRBJ1-3; D remains ambiguous. This TCR was recovered from a human donor with Susac syndrome. The specimen was CD8+ T cells from PBMCs. CDR3 protein: CASSQEASGRNTIYF. CDR3 in DNA: TGCGCCAGCAGCCAAGAGGCCAGTGGCCGAAACACCATATATTTT. The complete variable domain, with remaining parts taken from reference TRBV5-1 and TRBJ1-3, reads KAGVTQTPRYLIKTRGQQVTLSCSPISGHRSVSWYQQTPGQGLQFLFEYFSETQRNKGNFPGRFSGRQFSNSRSEMNVSTLELGDSALYLCASSQEASGRNTIYFGEGSWLTVV.